A selection of T cell receptor beta chains follows, all from one sample in a study of human T cells and chemical hapten exposure. TCRdb re-analysed the RACE reads in MiXCR, keeping a single row per CDR3 protein. The table shows 50,000 to 65,000 distinct CDR3 sequences, with 9.4% occurring only once. Sequences were derived from whole blood, sampled in connection with sensitization to the hapten diphenylcyclopropenone (DPC). The receptors stem from a woman in her forties with alopecia areata. Some clones in this sample may be carry-over from other donors' samples. The CDR3 runs from the conserved cysteine through the conserved F or W. D genes are given only for firm matches. Where a row states a size, it is once, few, many or the class of an expanded clone; other rows omit it.

V gene	clone size	D gene	J gene	CDR3 DNA	CDR3 protein
TRBV7-8	NA	NA	TRBJ1-4	TGTGCCAGCAGCCCTAGTAGGAGGGAAGGAAGTGAAAAACTGTTTTTT	CASSPSRREGSEKLFF
TRBV4-1	many	NA	TRBJ1-1	TGCGCCAGCAGCGCACAGGGAGGCACTGAAGCTTTCTTT	CASSAQGGTEAFF
TRBV7-6	once	NA	TRBJ2-6	TGTGCCAGCAGCTCCCTACCTGGTGGTGGGGCCAACGTCCTGACTTTC	CASSSLPGGGANVLTF
TRBV12-3/TRBV12-4	NA	NA	TRBJ1-1	TGTGCCAGCTCAATCCCAGGGAACACTGAAGCTTTCTTT	CASSIPGNTEAFF
TRBV7-9	many	TRBD1	TRBJ1-1	TGTGCCAGCAGCCTGACAGGGGGCAAGGGAAAAACTGAAGCTTTCTTT	CASSLTGGKGKTEAFF
TRBV7-6	many	NA	TRBJ2-7	TGTGCCAGCAGCCCCCGGGACGGTAGCTACGAGCAGTACTTC	CASSPRDGSYEQYF
TRBV5-1	many	NA	TRBJ1-1	TGCGCCAGCAGCTTGGGGTCGGTGTCAGGGAACACTGAAGCTTTCTTT	CASSLGSVSGNTEAFF
TRBV6-5	once	TRBD2	TRBJ2-7	TGTGCCAGCATGCCGGGGGGAGGAGAGCAGTACTTC	CASMPGGGEQYF
TRBV29-1	many	NA	TRBJ1-2	TGCAGCGTCGCGGACACCCGTACCTATGGCTACACCTTC	CSVADTRTYGYTF
TRBV18	many	NA	TRBJ1-1	TGTGCCAGCTCCAGCGCCCTCGGGGGCAGCACTGAAGCTTTCTTT	CASSSALGGSTEAFF
TRBV30	few	TRBD1	TRBJ2-3	TGTGCCTGGGACAGGACAGGCTCGTGGCATTTT	CAWDRTGSWHF
TRBV7-3	few	NA	TRBJ2-2	TGTGCCAGCAGCCCCGGAGGGGGCACCGGGGAGCTGTTTTTT	CASSPGGGTGELFF
TRBV7-9	many	NA	TRBJ2-1	TGTGCCAGCACCCTTAGCGGAACCTACAATGAGCAGTTCTTC	CASTLSGTYNEQFF
TRBV12-3/TRBV12-4	NA	NA	TRBJ1-2	TGTGCCAGCAGTTTAGGGGGCAAAAACTATGGCTACACCTTC	CASSLGGKNYGYTF
TRBV7-5	many	NA	TRBJ1-5	NA	CISVPEAWWTKGEDQPQHF
TRBV4-1	many	NA	TRBJ2-7	TGCGCCAGCAGCCCCTATAGAGGGGTAAGTTCCTACGAGCAGTACTTC	CASSPYRGVSSYEQYF
TRBV11-2	many	NA	TRBJ1-1	TGTGCCAGCAGCACTACATTGGGGGGCGGTCGGGACACTGAAGCTTTCTTT	CASSTTLGGGRDTEAFF
TRBV5-1	many	NA	TRBJ2-1	TGCGCCAGCAGCTTAAGTCGCTTCTCCGATGAGCAGTTCTTC	CASSLSRFSDEQFF
TRBV2	many	NA	TRBJ2-3	TGTGCCAGCGCCCCTCTTTCAGGGTTCACAGATACGCAGTATTTT	CASAPLSGFTDTQYF
TRBV6-2/TRBV6-3	few	NA	TRBJ1-1	TGTGCCAGCAGTTACCACCAGTCGGACACTGAAGCTTTCTTT	CASSYHQSDTEAFF
TRBV29-1	many	NA	TRBJ2-5	TGCAGCGTTGAAGATCAAAAGGGACTAGAGACCCAGTACTTC	CSVEDQKGLETQYF
TRBV11-2	NA	NA	TRBJ1-4	TGTGCCAGCAGCTTAGTTGGCCGAGAAAAACTGTTTTTT	CASSLVGREKLFF
TRBV2	few	NA	TRBJ2-5	TGTGCCAGCACGCGAGAGACCCAGTACTTC	CASTRETQYF
TRBV7-2	NA	NA	TRBJ2-5	TGTGCCAGCAGCTTAGCCTTCCCACTAGTCGGAATTGGCGAGACCCAGTACTTC	CASSLAFPLVGIGETQYF
TRBV29-1	many	NA	TRBJ1-1	TGCAGCGCCGGGGGCCTACGGACTGAAGCTTTCTTT	CSAGGLRTEAFF
TRBV7-2	many	TRBD2	TRBJ2-5	TGTGCCAGCAGCTTAGGAGCGGGGGGGCGTGAGACCCAGTACTTC	CASSLGAGGRETQYF
TRBV12-3/TRBV12-4	many	NA	TRBJ2-5	TGTGCCAGCAGTTTAGGGGCTCAGGAGACCCAGTACTTC	CASSLGAQETQYF
TRBV30	few	TRBD1	TRBJ1-1	TGTGCCTGGAGGATGACAGGGACTGAAGCTTTCTTT	CAWRMTGTEAFF
TRBV6-5	many	NA	TRBJ1-2	TGTGCCAGCAGTTACGATACTAACTATGGCTACACCTTC	CASSYDTNYGYTF
TRBV11-2	many	NA	TRBJ2-5	TGTGCCAGCAGCACCTCAGGGGGGCGCCAAGAGACCCAGTACTTC	CASSTSGGRQETQYF
TRBV7-3	many	NA	TRBJ2-2	TGTGCCAGCAGCTTAATAGGTTGGGGCGGAAACACCGGGGAGCTGTTTTTT	CASSLIGWGGNTGELFF
TRBV6-1	many	NA	TRBJ1-1	TGTGCCAGCAGTGAAGCGACGGTGCGAGGCCGGCAAGCTTTCTTT	CASSEATVRGRQAFF
TRBV7-9	NA	TRBD2	TRBJ2-1	TGTGCCAGCACCCTAAGCGGGGGGGCAATCTATGAGCAGTTCTTC	CASTLSGGAIYEQFF
TRBV7-8	few	NA	TRBJ2-7	TGTGCCAGCAGCCCAAGTTTGGTACTATCCGGGTACTTC	CASSPSLVLSGYF
TRBV6-2/TRBV6-3	many	NA	TRBJ1-3	TGTGCCAGCAGTTACCACGACAGCAGCTCTGGAAACACCATATATTTT	CASSYHDSSSGNTIYF
TRBV4-1	few	TRBD2	TRBJ2-2	TGCGCCAGCAGCTCCGAGCGGGAGGGCCGGTCAGGGGAGCTGTTTTTT	CASSSEREGRSGELFF
TRBV3-1	many	NA	TRBJ2-7	TGTGCCAGCAGCCACTTCTCCTACGAGCAGTACTTC	CASSHFSYEQYF
TRBV15	many	TRBD2	TRBJ2-1	TGTGCCACCAATGCGGGGGGCAATGAGCAGTTCTTC	CATNAGGNEQFF
TRBV25-1	many	TRBD1	TRBJ1-2	TGTGCCAGCAGTGATTCCGGGACAGGGTACTCTAGATATGGCTACACCTTC	CASSDSGTGYSRYGYTF
TRBV7-9	few	NA	TRBJ1-4	TGTGCCAGCAGCTTCTTAGGGAGCAGAACCAGATCCCCGGTACATGAAAAACTGTTTTTT	CASSFLGSRTRSPVHEKLFF
TRBV7-2	NA	TRBD2	TRBJ2-5	TGTGCCAGCAGCTTAGAAGCGGGTAGCGGGGGGCCGAAGACCCAGTACTTC	CASSLEAGSGGPKTQYF
TRBV27	many	NA	TRBJ2-2	TGTGCCACGTCCGCCGCAGGGCGTGTCACCGGGGAGCTGTTTTTT	CATSAAGRVTGELFF
TRBV12-3/TRBV12-4	many	TRBD1	TRBJ2-7	TGTGCCAGCAGTTTCCGGGACAGGGGCGAGCAGTACTTC	CASSFRDRGEQYF
TRBV6-1	many	NA	TRBJ2-7	TGTGCCAGCAGGGACAGCCCTGACGTGTGGGAGCAGTACTTC	CASRDSPDVWEQYF
TRBV9	many	NA	TRBJ2-1	TGTGCCAGCAGCGTCAGTCCGGGCATCATCGAGGTTACTGAGCAGTTCTTC	CASSVSPGIIEVTEQFF
TRBV29-1	few	NA	TRBJ1-2	TGCAGCGTTGCCGGGGACACCGGCTACACCTTC	CSVAGDTGYTF
TRBV2	NA	NA	TRBJ2-7	TGTGCCAGCTTTCTGGGGGCCTCCTACGAGCAGTACTTC	CASFLGASYEQYF
TRBV2	NA	NA	TRBJ2-6	TGTGCCAGCAGTGATCGCGGCTCTGGGGCCAACGTCCTGACTTTC	CASSDRGSGANVLTF
TRBV12-3/TRBV12-4	NA	TRBD1	TRBJ1-2	TGTGCCAGCAGTTTAGGGACAGGCCCCTATGGCTACACCTTC	CASSLGTGPYGYTF
TRBV4-2	few	NA	TRBJ1-1	TGTGCCAGCAGCCAAGAGGGCTTTCAGGGGCCGGGCACTGAAGCTTTCTTT	CASSQEGFQGPGTEAFF